The rows below give T cell receptor beta chains drawn from one sample of a study of blood T cell repertoires in COVID-19. Sequenced by immunoSEQ multiplex PCR; TCRdb stores in-frame clones only, minus some. The table includes more than 120,000 clones, roughly 82% detected once. Sequenced material: peripheral blood. The receptor set was obtained from a human donor in a cohort sampled during active COVID-19. Each CDR3 is given with its conserved first and last residue. Fields, in order: V gene, J gene, clone size, D gene, CDR3 protein, CDR3 DNA. A D gene is named only where the DNA matches it firmly. Clone size, where shown, is once, few, many, or a class for clones that have expanded.

v_call: TRBV19; j_call: TRBJ2-5; clone_size: .; d_call: .; cdr3_aa: CASATSVTAEETQYF; cdr3_nt: TGTGCCAGTGCAACCTCTGTGACAGCCGAAGAGACCCAGTACTTC
v_call: TRBV5-6; j_call: TRBJ1-1; clone_size: .; d_call: .; cdr3_aa: CASSLYVLGNTEAFF; cdr3_nt: TGTGCCAGCAGCTTGTACGTCCTCGGGAACACTGAAGCTTTCTTT
v_call: TRBV5-4; j_call: TRBJ2-1; clone_size: .; d_call: .; cdr3_aa: CASSPSGGAAYNEQFF; cdr3_nt: TGTGCCAGCAGCCCCTCGGGCGGGGCCGCCTACAATGAGCAGTTCTTC
v_call: TRBV19; j_call: TRBJ2-1; clone_size: .; d_call: .; cdr3_aa: CASSPQGTSYNEQFF; cdr3_nt: TGTGCCAGTAGTCCACAGGGGACTAGCTACAATGAGCAGTTCTTC
v_call: TRBV4-2; j_call: TRBJ2-7; clone_size: few; d_call: TRBD1; cdr3_aa: CASSQTLQGAHYEQYF; cdr3_nt: TGTGCCAGCAGCCAAACATTACAGGGGGCCCACTACGAGCAGTACTTC
v_call: TRBV6-4; j_call: TRBJ2-3; clone_size: .; d_call: .; cdr3_aa: CATHVTTSTDTQYF; cdr3_nt: TGTGCCACCCACGTCACGACTAGCACAGATACGCAGTATTTT
v_call: TRBV15; j_call: TRBJ1-1; clone_size: .; d_call: .; cdr3_aa: CATSRDPGVTEAFF; cdr3_nt: TGTGCCACCAGCAGAGATCCAGGGGTAACTGAAGCTTTCTTT
v_call: TRBV2; j_call: TRBJ1-1; clone_size: .; d_call: .; cdr3_aa: CASRARTVNTEAFF; cdr3_nt: TGTGCCAGCAGGGCCAGGACAGTGAACACTGAAGCTTTCTTT
v_call: TRBV4-2; j_call: TRBJ1-1; clone_size: .; d_call: .; cdr3_aa: CASSQDAGGEAFF; cdr3_nt: TGTGCCAGCAGCCAAGACGCCGGTGGTGAAGCTTTCTTT
v_call: TRBV6-5; j_call: TRBJ1-5; clone_size: .; d_call: .; cdr3_aa: CASRGGHISNQPQHF; cdr3_nt: TGTGCCAGCAGGGGCGGACACATTAGCAATCAGCCCCAGCATTTT
v_call: TRBV6-4; j_call: TRBJ1-2; clone_size: .; d_call: .; cdr3_aa: CASSVPCYTF; cdr3_nt: TGTGCCAGCAGTGTTCCTTGCTACACCTTC
v_call: TRBV19; j_call: TRBJ2-1; clone_size: .; d_call: .; cdr3_aa: CASEAHSYNEQFF; cdr3_nt: TGTGCCAGCGAGGCACACTCCTACAATGAGCAGTTCTTC
v_call: TRBV19; j_call: TRBJ1-2; clone_size: .; d_call: .; cdr3_aa: CASSIDSSGRRGYTF; cdr3_nt: TGTGCCAGTAGTATAGATTCCTCGGGTCGAAGGGGCTACACCTTC
v_call: TRBV15; j_call: TRBJ1-2; clone_size: few; d_call: TRBD1; cdr3_aa: CATSRVGQGYGYTF; cdr3_nt: TGTGCCACCAGCAGAGTAGGACAGGGCTATGGCTACACCTTC
v_call: TRBV4-1; j_call: TRBJ2-3; clone_size: once; d_call: .; cdr3_aa: CASSQDGQVTDTQYF; cdr3_nt: TGCGCCAGCAGCCAAGATGGGCAGGTCACAGATACGCAGTATTTT
v_call: TRBV2; j_call: TRBJ1-2; clone_size: .; d_call: TRBD1; cdr3_aa: CASSELDRANYGYTF; cdr3_nt: TGTGCCAGCAGTGAACTGGACAGGGCTAACTATGGCTACACCTTC
v_call: TRBV7-3; j_call: TRBJ1-2; clone_size: .; d_call: .; cdr3_aa: CASSATIGGGYTF; cdr3_nt: TGTGCCAGCAGCGCTACAATAGGAGGGGGCTACACCTTC
v_call: TRBV7-3; j_call: TRBJ2-7; clone_size: .; d_call: TRBD1; cdr3_aa: CASSLKGTGEDEQYF; cdr3_nt: TGTGCCAGCAGCTTAAAGGGGACAGGGGAGGATGAGCAGTACTTC
v_call: TRBV5-1; j_call: TRBJ2-5; clone_size: .; d_call: TRBD1; cdr3_aa: CASSGQAQETQYF; cdr3_nt: TGCGCCAGCAGCGGACAGGCACAAGAGACCCAGTACTTC
v_call: TRBV5-1; j_call: TRBJ1-4; clone_size: .; d_call: TRBD1; cdr3_aa: CASRLLGGANEKLFF; cdr3_nt: TGCGCCAGCAGATTGCTAGGGGGCGCTAATGAAAAACTGTTTTTT
v_call: TRBV3-1/TRBV3-2; j_call: TRBJ1-2; clone_size: once; d_call: .; cdr3_aa: CASTTAGGSYGYTF; cdr3_nt: TGTGCCAGCACCACAGCGGGGGGCAGCTATGGCTACACCTTC
v_call: TRBV28; j_call: TRBJ1-5; clone_size: .; d_call: .; cdr3_aa: CASEEVSNQPQHF; cdr3_nt: TGTGCCAGCGAGGAGGTTAGCAATCAGCCCCAGCATTTT
v_call: TRBV5-1; j_call: TRBJ2-6; clone_size: .; d_call: .; cdr3_aa: CASSPHTQGPSGANVLTF; cdr3_nt: TGCGCCAGCAGCCCTCACACCCAGGGCCCCTCTGGGGCCAACGTCCTGACTTTC
v_call: TRBV5-1; j_call: TRBJ2-5; clone_size: .; d_call: TRBD2; cdr3_aa: CASSLGASGRSQYF; cdr3_nt: TGCGCCAGCAGCTTGGGGGCTAGCGGGAGATCCCAGTACTTC
v_call: TRBV28; j_call: TRBJ2-7; clone_size: .; d_call: .; cdr3_aa: CASRTGTLAYEQYF; cdr3_nt: TGTGCCAGCAGAACGGGGACTCTTGCCTACGAGCAGTACTTC
v_call: TRBV21-1; j_call: TRBJ2-3; clone_size: once; d_call: .; cdr3_aa: CASSARTSGRFSTDTQYF; cdr3_nt: TGTGCCAGCAGCGCCAGGACTAGCGGGAGGTTCAGCACAGATACGCAGTATTTT
v_call: TRBV18; j_call: TRBJ1-2; clone_size: .; d_call: TRBD1; cdr3_aa: CASSPPFDRGYGYTF; cdr3_nt: TGTGCCAGCTCACCACCGTTCGACAGGGGCTATGGCTACACCTTC
v_call: TRBV19; j_call: TRBJ2-1; clone_size: .; d_call: TRBD2; cdr3_aa: CASSKGGGHNEQFF; cdr3_nt: TGTGCCAGTAGTAAGGGCGGGGGGCACAATGAGCAGTTCTTC
v_call: TRBV2; j_call: TRBJ2-1; clone_size: few; d_call: TRBD2; cdr3_aa: CASSERRELNEQFF; cdr3_nt: TGTGCCAGCAGTGAGAGGCGGGAGTTAAATGAGCAGTTCTTC
v_call: TRBV19; j_call: TRBJ1-3; clone_size: .; d_call: .; cdr3_aa: CASSIASGGTSGNTIYF; cdr3_nt: TGTGCCAGTAGTATAGCTTCGGGGGGAACCTCTGGAAACACCATATATTTT
v_call: TRBV2; j_call: TRBJ1-1; clone_size: .; d_call: .; cdr3_aa: CASSEQGYTEAFF; cdr3_nt: TGTGCCAGCAGTGAACAGGGATACACTGAAGCTTTCTTT